These 29 T cell receptor beta chains came from one sample sequenced in a study of long-term antiretroviral therapy in people with HIV. immunoSEQ v3.0 was run at survey level. The assay was immunoSEQ multiplex PCR, and TCRdb's table has in-frame clones only and misses some. There are under 45,000 clones in the sample; over 90% occur only once, and approximately 2.2% lies in the top ten. Specimen: unsorted PBMCs, collected 9.2 years after starting antiretroviral therapy. All receptors come from a young man with HIV.

Here the CDR3 DNA reads TGCGCCAGCAGTCCTGGACAGATCACAGATACGCAGTATTTT. Translated: CASSPGQITDTQYF. The rearrangement links TRBV10-1 to TRBJ2-3; weak D call: TRBD1 (6 bases). The V gene's germline CDR1 is WNHNN and CDR2 SYGVQD (reference sequence). The CDR3 extends over 14 amino acids. V lost 5 bases and J 2 bases, leaving 11 bases between the germline ends.

This chain connects TRBV7-6 to TRBJ2-2; possibly TRBD2 for D (6 bases). The CDR3 runs 16 residues. V gave up 5 bases and J gave up 2 bases, with 15 bases separating them. CDR1 is SGHVS and CDR2 is FNYEAQ in the germline V gene. The CDR3 reads CASSPVGGVNTGELFF. The CDR3 DNA sequence: TGTGCCAGCAGCCCAGTGGGCGGGGTTAACACCGGGGAGCTGTTTTTT.

This chain joins TRBV7-9 and TRBJ2-5; D perhaps matches TRBD1 (6 bases). Germline CDR1 is SEHNR and CDR2 is FQNEAQ (reference sequence). V lost 5 bases, J lost 7 bases, and 20 bases lay in between. The CDR3 has 15 residues. The CDR3: CASSQDSPRKGTQYF. The CDR3 nucleotides read TGTGCCAGCAGCCAGGACAGTCCCCGCAAGGGGACCCAGTACTTC.

The genes are TRBV19 and TRBJ2-1; D is uncertain. Per germline, CDR1 LNHDA and CDR2 SQIVND (reference sequence). The CDR3 sequence is 17 residues long. Trimming left V 5 bases short and J 0 bases short, with 17 bases between. Here the CDR3 DNA reads TGTGCCAGTAGTGTGAATCTCGGACGGAGCTCCTACAATGAGCAGTTCTTC. Protein sequence: CASSVNLGRSSYNEQFF.

The chain combines TRBV27 with TRBJ2-3; D gene unclear. The CDR3 covers 16 residues. V was cut by 5 bases and J by 2 bases, with 17 bases left in between. Per the germline V gene, CDR1 is MNHEY and CDR2 is SMNVEV (reference sequence). The CDR3 here is CASSIHGFGVTDTQYF. The CDR3 DNA sequence: TGTGCCAGCAGTATCCACGGGTTTGGGGTCACAGATACGCAGTATTTT.

The chain couples TRBV5-1 to TRBJ2-1; 9 bases are a match to TRBD2. The length of the CDR3 is 15 residues. V lost 4 bases to trimming and J lost 2 bases; unmatched junction nucleotides: 4. The germline V gene encodes CDR1 SGHRS and CDR2 YFSETQ. This CDR3 is CASSPAGGPYNEQFF. In DNA, the CDR3 is TGCGCCAGCAGCCCAGCGGGGGGCCCCTACAATGAGCAGTTCTTC.

This sequence joins TRBV5-1 and TRBJ1-4, with TRBD1 identical over 7 bases. The CDR3 has 14 residues. Germline V gives CDR1 SGHRS, CDR2 YFSETQ. Losses at the gene ends were 7 bases for V and 4 bases for J; bases not matched to a gene: 7. For the CDR3, the DNA is TGCGCCAGCTGTTCCGGACAGGATAATGAAAAACTGTTTTTT. Translation gives CASCSGQDNEKLFF.

This clone was recorded once. The chain employs TRBV2 and TRBJ1-5; a possible D gene is TRBD1 (6 bases). The V and J ends lost 7 bases and 4 bases respectively, with 14 bases between them. The CDR3 is 14 residues long. CDR1 and CDR2 from the germline V gene are SNHLY and FYNNEI. The CDR3, as DNA: TGTGCCAGCACCAGGGAGGGGGAAAATCAGCCCCAGCATTTT. It is translated as CASTREGENQPQHF.

V and J are TRBV28 and TRBJ2-1; weak D call: TRBD2 (7 bases). CDR1 and CDR2 from the germline V gene are MDHEN and SYDVKM. Between the trimmed V and J ends, which lost 3 bases and 13 bases, there was a span of 22 bases. The CDR3 contains 15 residues. This CDR3 reads CASSFRRGATFPQFF. The CDR3 bases are TGTGCCAGCAGTTTCAGACGGGGGGCCACCTTCCCTCAGTTCTTC.

This clone was seen once. This chain joins TRBV7-9 and TRBJ1-4; D is ambiguous. The CDR3 runs to 13 residues. Germline values: CDR1 SEHNR, CDR2 FQNEAQ (reference sequence). Trimming took off 8 bases at V and 6 bases at J, with 13 bases between the two ends. CDR3: CASAFGDDEKLFF. DNA of the CDR3: TGTGCCAGCGCCTTTGGGGATGATGAAAAACTGTTTTTT.

The chain is built from TRBV6-6 and TRBJ1-1, with D perhaps matching TRBD1 (6 bases). V shed 4 bases and J shed 10 bases, with 7 bases lying between them. The CDR3 has 10 amino acids. The V gene's germline CDR1 is MNHNY and CDR2 SVGAGI (reference sequence). CDR3 region: CASSLGGAFF. CDR3 nucleotide sequence: TGTGCCAGCAGTTTAGGGGGAGCTTTCTTT.

The chain is built from TRBV7-9 and TRBJ2-5; D may be TRBD2 (5 bases). This CDR3 has 13 residues. Trimming cost V 0 bases and J 10 bases, with 12 bases left between them. Germline loops: CDR1 SEHNR, CDR2 FQNEAQ (reference sequence). The CDR3 protein is CASSLAIRDGQYF. CDR3 DNA sequence: TGTGCCAGCAGCTTAGCCATCCGGGATGGCCAGTACTTC.

The table lists this clone with a few counts. The gene calls are TRBV7-9 and TRBJ1-1; D is perhaps TRBD1 (5 bases). The CDR3 contains 16 residues. Looked up from germline, CDR1 is SEHNR and CDR2 is FQNEAQ (reference sequence). The V end was cut by 0 bases, the J end by 4 bases, with 15 bases between. The CDR3 region is CASSLALAGSRTEAFF. In DNA form, the CDR3 reads TGTGCCAGCAGCTTAGCGCTGGCAGGGAGTCGCACTGAAGCTTTCTTT. Full variable domain (rest looked up from reference TRBV7-9 and TRBJ1-1): DTGVSQNPRHKITKRGQNVTFRCDPISEHNRLYWYRQTLGQGPEFLTYFQNEAQLEKSRLLSDRFSAERPKGSFSTLEIQRTEQGDSAMYLCASSLALAGSRTEAFFGQGTRLTVV.

The chain recombines TRBV2 with TRBJ1-1; TRBD1 might be the D (6 bases). The germline V gene encodes CDR1 SNHLY and CDR2 FYNNEI. This CDR3 has 15 amino acids. V dropped 7 bases and J dropped 3 bases, with 18 bases sitting between them. The CDR3 nucleotides read TGTGCCAGCATTCTCGAGTTACAGGGATACACTGAAGCTTTCTTT. Amino acids: CASILELQGYTEAFF.

This chain uses TRBV19 with TRBJ2-7; unclear D gene. V dropped 0 bases and J dropped 2 bases, with 5 bases sitting between them. The CDR3 totals 13 residues. Germline CDR1 and CDR2: LNHDA and SQIVND (reference sequence). Here the CDR3 DNA reads TGTGCCAGTAGTATAGATCACACCTACGAGCAGTACGTC. Translating it yields CASSIDHTYEQYV.

The rearrangement joins TRBV6-5 to TRBJ1-2; D is possibly TRBD1 (5 bases). The germline V gene encodes CDR1 MNHEY and CDR2 SVGAGI. Trimming left V 8 bases short and J 5 bases short, with 9 bases between. CDR3 length equals 11 residues. This chain's CDR3 is CASGGRYGYTF. In DNA form, the CDR3 reads TGTGCCAGCGGGGGTCGTTATGGCTACACCTTC.

The chain is built from TRBV2 and TRBJ1-2, with D maybe TRBD1 (5 bases). Trimming removed 6 bases at V and 3 bases at J, with 11 bases between. The CDR3 has 13 residues. Germline CDR1 is SNHLY and CDR2 is FYNNEI. CDR3 in DNA: TGTGCCAGCAGGGGGGGGGTGGACTATGGCTACACCTTC. Amino acid sequence: CASRGGVDYGYTF.

V is TRBV10-3 and J is TRBJ2-2; perhaps TRBD1 as D (6 bases). The CDR3 extends over 13 amino acids. Germline CDR1 ENHRY, CDR2 SYGVKD. The V end was cut by 4 bases, the J end by 8 bases, with 11 bases between. The CDR3 coding sequence is TGTGCCATCAGTGCCAACAGGGTAGGGGAGCTGTTTTTT. It yields the protein CAISANRVGELFF.

The rearrangement joins TRBV28 to TRBJ1-6, with D possibly being TRBD1 (5 bases). The CDR3 is 15 amino acids. V shed 7 bases and J shed 6 bases, with 16 bases lying between them. CDR1 is MDHEN and CDR2 is SYDVKM in the germline V gene. The CDR3 loop is CASTPTGAFNSPLHF. CDR3 coding DNA: TGTGCCAGCACCCCTACCGGGGCCTTTAATTCACCCCTCCACTTT.

This sequence joins TRBV6-6 and TRBJ2-5; D call uncertain. Per germline, CDR1 MNHNY and CDR2 SVGAGI (reference sequence). Deletions cut 8 bases from V and 5 bases from J, with 15 bases between. The CDR3 contains 13 residues. CDR3 nucleotide sequence: TGTGCCAGCGGGGTTCGGGCCACGGAGACCCAGTACTTC. Its protein is CASGVRATETQYF.

The chain combines TRBV19 with TRBJ2-3; D remains ambiguous. CDR3 size: 15 residues. Trimming stripped 6 bases from V and 6 bases from J, with 19 bases between. CDR1 is LNHDA, CDR2 SQIVND, per germline (reference sequence). DNA of the CDR3: TGTGCCAGTAGAAACCTTAATCCGGGCATTGATACGCAGTATTTT. Translating gives CASRNLNPGIDTQYF.

The chain recombines TRBV7-9 with TRBJ1-1; D is uncertain. V was clipped by 5 bases and J by 7 bases, with 8 bases between them. Germline V lookup: CDR1 SEHNR, CDR2 FQNEAQ (reference sequence). CDR3 size: 11 residues. CDR3: CASSPNYEAFF. In DNA form, the CDR3 reads TGTGCCAGCAGCCCCAACTATGAAGCTTTCTTT. Full variable domain (missing parts from reference TRBV7-9 and TRBJ1-1): DTGVSQNPRHKITKRGQNVTFRCDPISEHNRLYWYRQTLGQGPEFLTYFQNEAQLEKSRLLSDRFSAERPKGSFSTLEIQRTEQGDSAMYLCASSPNYEAFFGQGTRLTVV.

The chain uses TRBV4-1 and TRBJ1-6, with D perhaps TRBD1 (5 bases). The CDR3 length is 15 residues. CDR1 and CDR2 from the germline V gene are MGHRA and YSYEKL. Trimming removed 4 bases from V and 9 bases from J, with 16 bases in between. CDR3 sequence: CASSRQTQAGSPLHF. The DNA of the CDR3 is TGCGCCAGCAGCCGACAGACACAGGCGGGTTCACCCCTCCACTTT.

The chain joins TRBV7-3 to TRBJ2-5; weak D call: TRBD1 (5 bases). The V end was cut by 0 bases, the J end by 5 bases, with 10 bases between. The CDR3 sequence is 14 residues long. CDR1 is SGHTA, CDR2 FQGTGA, per germline. As DNA, the CDR3 is TGTGCCAGCAGCTTAACAGGGGTGGGGGAGACCCAGTACTTC. It is translated as CASSLTGVGETQYF.

The chain combines TRBV4-2 with TRBJ2-7; D may be TRBD1 (5 bases). V lost 0 bases, J lost 3 bases, and 15 bases lay in between. In germline, CDR1 is LGHNA, CDR2 YNFKEQ. The CDR3 loop spans 16 amino acids. The CDR3, as DNA: TGTGCCAGCAGCCAAGAAAGGCAGGCACAGGTCTACGAGCAGTACTTC. It specifies CASSQERQAQVYEQYF.

The chain has TRBV2 and TRBJ1-6; 10 bases agree with TRBD1. V trimming: 11 bases; J trimming: 9 bases; junction bases outside the gene matches: 7. Germline V lookup: CDR1 SNHLY, CDR2 FYNNEI. The CDR3 has 13 residues. CDR3 region: CAGTRTGGSPLHF. The CDR3 coding sequence is TGTGCCGGGACCCGGACAGGGGGTTCACCCCTCCACTTT.

V and J are TRBV5-1 and TRBJ1-2; 7 bases align to TRBD1. V was pared by 3 bases and J by 3 bases, with 8 bases of the junction left unmatched. Germline V lookup: CDR1 SGHRS, CDR2 YFSETQ. This CDR3 is 15 amino acids long. This chain's CDR3 is CASSSRTGNDYGYTF. The CDR3 nucleotides are TGCGCCAGCAGCTCCCGGACAGGAAATGACTATGGCTACACCTTC.

V is TRBV5-1 and J is TRBJ1-2; 8 nucleotides match TRBD1. Germline-derived CDR1 and CDR2 are SGHRS and YFSETQ. V dropped 0 bases and J dropped 3; count of bases not matched to a gene: 4. CDR3 length: 15 amino acids. The CDR3 DNA reads TGCGCCAGCAGCTTGGCCTTGGACAGGGACTATGGCTACACCTTC. Amino acids: CASSLALDRDYGYTF.

The J gene is TRBJ1-3, the V gene TRBV7-6; no reliable D call. V lost 3 bases to trimming and J lost 0 bases, with 3 bases between them. There are 13 residues in the CDR3. Looked up from germline, CDR1 is SGHVS and CDR2 is FNYEAQ. The CDR3 protein is CASSFYSGNTIYF. As DNA, the CDR3 is TGTGCCAGCAGCTTCTACTCTGGAAACACCATATATTTT.